A selection of T cell receptor beta chains follows, all from one sample in a study of CD8 T cells in Susac syndrome. TCRdb analysed the immunoSEQ multiplex PCR reads with MiXCR anew, one entry per CDR3 protein. The table has about 290,000 distinct CDR3 sequences, approximately 85% seen once. Sequenced material: CD8+ T cells from PBMCs. These receptors originate from a human donor with multiple sclerosis. CDR3s include the opening cysteine and the closing phenylalanine or tryptophan. The D gene is left open where the match is weak. The listing skips clone size in some rows; elsewhere it reads once, few, many or a size class.

d_call: -
v_call: TRBV15
j_call: TRBJ2-3
clone_size: -
cdr3_nt: TGTGCCACCCGGGGGGACACTGATACGCAGTATTTT
cdr3_aa: CATRGDTDTQYF

d_call: -
v_call: TRBV21-1
j_call: TRBJ2-3
clone_size: -
cdr3_nt: TGTGCCAGCAGCAAAGCGCCACTTACAGATACGCAGTATTTT
cdr3_aa: CASSKAPLTDTQYF

d_call: -
v_call: TRBV29-1
j_call: TRBJ2-7
clone_size: -
cdr3_nt: TGCAGCGTTGTCGTAGGGCTGACCTACGAGCAGTACTTC
cdr3_aa: CSVVVGLTYEQYF

d_call: -
v_call: TRBV28
j_call: TRBJ1-2
clone_size: -
cdr3_nt: TGTGCCAGCAGTTTGTTGGGCTACTATGGCTACACCTTC
cdr3_aa: CASSLLGYYGYTF

d_call: -
v_call: TRBV20-1
j_call: TRBJ1-5
clone_size: -
cdr3_nt: TGCAGTGCTACGAGTGGCAATCAGCCCCAGCATTTT
cdr3_aa: CSATSGNQPQHF

d_call: TRBD1
v_call: TRBV27
j_call: TRBJ2-7
clone_size: -
cdr3_nt: TGTGCCAGCAGTTTGTACAGGGGGTCGATCTACGAGCAGTACTTC
cdr3_aa: CASSLYRGSIYEQYF

d_call: -
v_call: TRBV2
j_call: TRBJ1-1
clone_size: -
cdr3_nt: TGTGCCAGCAGTGAAGAGGGGTTGGCTGAAGCTTTCTTT
cdr3_aa: CASSEEGLAEAFF

d_call: TRBD2
v_call: TRBV5-1
j_call: TRBJ2-1
clone_size: -
cdr3_nt: TGCGCCAGCAGCTTTCTAGCGGGAGGGCCCTTGGATGAGCAGTTCTTC
cdr3_aa: CASSFLAGGPLDEQFF

d_call: TRBD2
v_call: TRBV10-3
j_call: TRBJ2-1
clone_size: -
cdr3_nt: TGTGCCATCAGTGTCGGGACTAGCGGGAGGTATATGAATGAGCAGTTCTTC
cdr3_aa: CAISVGTSGRYMNEQFF

d_call: -
v_call: TRBV9
j_call: TRBJ2-5
clone_size: -
cdr3_nt: TGTGCCAGCAGCGTAGACTATAGAACCGGACGGCAAGAGACCCAGTACTTC
cdr3_aa: CASSVDYRTGRQETQYF

d_call: TRBD2
v_call: TRBV4-3
j_call: TRBJ2-3
clone_size: -
cdr3_nt: TGCGCCAGCAGCCAAGATTTGCGGGAGTCGTATGCAGATACGCAGTATTTT
cdr3_aa: CASSQDLRESYADTQYF

d_call: -
v_call: TRBV29-1
j_call: TRBJ1-3
clone_size: once
cdr3_nt: TGCAGCGTTACGGGGACGGGAGGAAACACCATATATTTT
cdr3_aa: CSVTGTGGNTIYF

d_call: -
v_call: TRBV27
j_call: TRBJ2-7
clone_size: -
cdr3_nt: TGTGCCAGCAGTTTCGCTGAGGGGCCAAGGTTCGGCTACGAGCAGTACTTC
cdr3_aa: CASSFAEGPRFGYEQYF

d_call: -
v_call: TRBV6-1
j_call: TRBJ1-6
clone_size: -
cdr3_nt: TGTGCCAGCATCCCTACGAGGACCTCCTATAATTCACCCCTCCACTTT
cdr3_aa: CASIPTRTSYNSPLHF

d_call: -
v_call: TRBV19
j_call: TRBJ2-7
clone_size: once
cdr3_nt: TGTGCCAGTAGTATTGGGTGGGACGGAGCCTACGAGCAGTACTTC
cdr3_aa: CASSIGWDGAYEQYF

d_call: -
v_call: TRBV15
j_call: TRBJ2-2
clone_size: -
cdr3_nt: TGTGCCACCAGCTTAAGGGGAGCGAACACCGGGGAGCTGTTTTTT
cdr3_aa: CATSLRGANTGELFF

d_call: -
v_call: TRBV5-1
j_call: TRBJ1-3
clone_size: -
cdr3_nt: TGCGCCAGCGCCTGGGCCGGGACACACTCCGGAAACACCATATATTTT
cdr3_aa: CASAWAGTHSGNTIYF

d_call: TRBD1
v_call: TRBV6-6
j_call: TRBJ2-7
clone_size: -
cdr3_nt: TGTGCCAGCAGTTCCAGGGGACAGGGGGCCTACGAGCAGTACTTC
cdr3_aa: CASSSRGQGAYEQYF

d_call: -
v_call: TRBV20-1
j_call: TRBJ2-5
clone_size: -
cdr3_nt: TGCAGTGCTAGTCAGGCGCTAGCCCTCCAAGAGACCCAGTACTTC
cdr3_aa: CSASQALALQETQYF

d_call: -
v_call: TRBV24-1
j_call: TRBJ2-1
clone_size: once
cdr3_nt: TGTGCCACCAGTGATGAGGGGGGATCCTACAATGAGCAGTTCTTC
cdr3_aa: CATSDEGGSYNEQFF

d_call: -
v_call: TRBV11-1
j_call: TRBJ2-2
clone_size: -
cdr3_nt: TGTGCCAGCAGCCCGTGGGTAACCGGGGAGCTGTTTTTT
cdr3_aa: CASSPWVTGELFF

d_call: -
v_call: TRBV6-6
j_call: TRBJ2-7
clone_size: -
cdr3_nt: TGTGCCAGCAGTTACAGGGACACCTACGAGCAGTACTTC
cdr3_aa: CASSYRDTYEQYF

d_call: TRBD2
v_call: TRBV9
j_call: TRBJ2-5
clone_size: -
cdr3_nt: TGTGCCAGCAGCGCCGCTAGCGGGGGCCAAGAGACCCAGTACTTC
cdr3_aa: CASSAASGGQETQYF

d_call: -
v_call: TRBV5-1
j_call: TRBJ1-2
clone_size: -
cdr3_nt: TGCGCCAGCAGCTTGGAGGCTGACTATGGCTACACCTTC
cdr3_aa: CASSLEADYGYTF

d_call: -
v_call: TRBV7-7
j_call: TRBJ2-5
clone_size: few
cdr3_nt: TGTGCCAGCAGCTTAGATCTGGAAAGGCAAGAGACCCAGTACTTC
cdr3_aa: CASSLDLERQETQYF

d_call: -
v_call: TRBV10-2
j_call: TRBJ1-1
clone_size: -
cdr3_nt: TGCGCCAGCAGAGAAGCGGGGTCGAACACTGAAGCTTTCTTT
cdr3_aa: CASREAGSNTEAFF

d_call: -
v_call: TRBV7-9
j_call: TRBJ2-3
clone_size: -
cdr3_nt: TGTGCCAGCAGCTTAGCGTACAGCAGCACAGATACGCAGTATTTT
cdr3_aa: CASSLAYSSTDTQYF

d_call: TRBD2
v_call: TRBV20-1
j_call: TRBJ2-7
clone_size: -
cdr3_nt: TGCAGTGCTACTATACTAGCGGGACTTTACGAGCAGTACTTC
cdr3_aa: CSATILAGLYEQYF

d_call: -
v_call: TRBV12-3/TRBV12-4
j_call: TRBJ2-7
clone_size: -
cdr3_nt: TGTGCCAGCGGCGAGTGGAGCTCCTACGAGCAGTACTTC
cdr3_aa: CASGEWSSYEQYF

d_call: -
v_call: TRBV25-1
j_call: TRBJ2-3
clone_size: -
cdr3_nt: TGTGCCAGCAGTGAATTTGGTCTAGTCGGCACAGATACGCAGTATTTT
cdr3_aa: CASSEFGLVGTDTQYF

d_call: -
v_call: TRBV4-3
j_call: TRBJ2-2
clone_size: -
cdr3_nt: TGCGCCAGCAGCCATTCTGTAGAGGAAAACACCGGGGAGCTGTTTTTT
cdr3_aa: CASSHSVEENTGELFF

d_call: -
v_call: TRBV12-5
j_call: TRBJ1-2
clone_size: -
cdr3_nt: TGTGCTAGTGGTTTGTCCCCAGAGGACACTAACTATGGCTACACCTTC
cdr3_aa: CASGLSPEDTNYGYTF

d_call: TRBD1
v_call: TRBV6-1
j_call: TRBJ2-7
clone_size: once
cdr3_nt: TGTGCCAGCCGCCGGGACAGGGATCTCTACGAGCAGTACTTC
cdr3_aa: CASRRDRDLYEQYF

d_call: -
v_call: TRBV20-1
j_call: TRBJ2-5
clone_size: -
cdr3_nt: TGCAGTGCTAGAGTAACTGGCAGTTACCAAGAGACCCAGTACTTC
cdr3_aa: CSARVTGSYQETQYF

d_call: -
v_call: TRBV20-1
j_call: TRBJ2-5
clone_size: -
cdr3_nt: TGCAGTGCTAGAGGACACCCGAAAGCTGTCAACCAAGAGACCCAGTACTTC
cdr3_aa: CSARGHPKAVNQETQYF

d_call: -
v_call: TRBV2
j_call: TRBJ2-7
clone_size: once
cdr3_nt: TGTGCCAGCAGTGAAGCGCTTCGGGTCACCTACGAGCAGTACTTC
cdr3_aa: CASSEALRVTYEQYF

d_call: -
v_call: TRBV18
j_call: TRBJ2-7
clone_size: -
cdr3_nt: TGTGCCAGCTCATCCCCGTCGGTAGCGGAGACCTACGAGCAGTACTTC
cdr3_aa: CASSSPSVAETYEQYF

d_call: -
v_call: TRBV28
j_call: TRBJ2-1
clone_size: once
cdr3_nt: TGTGCCAGCCAACAGGTTGCGTTTTTCAATGAGCAGTTCTTC
cdr3_aa: CASQQVAFFNEQFF

d_call: -
v_call: TRBV15
j_call: TRBJ1-5
clone_size: -
cdr3_nt: TGTGCCACCAGCAGCGGGGGACTGCTCAATCAGCCCCAGCATTTT
cdr3_aa: CATSSGGLLNQPQHF

d_call: -
v_call: TRBV5-4
j_call: TRBJ2-3
clone_size: few
cdr3_nt: TGCGCCAGCAGCCCCGACTACGGGGGGCCATCAGATACGCAGTATTTT
cdr3_aa: CASSPDYGGPSDTQYF

d_call: -
v_call: TRBV7-9
j_call: TRBJ2-7
clone_size: -
cdr3_nt: TGTGCCAGCAGCCGGAGCGTATCTGAAGGAGACGAGCAGTACTTC
cdr3_aa: CASSRSVSEGDEQYF

d_call: -
v_call: TRBV3-1
j_call: TRBJ2-5
clone_size: -
cdr3_nt: TGTGCCAGCAGCCCCCGAGAGGCCAGTTGGGGGGAGACCCAGTACTTC
cdr3_aa: CASSPREASWGETQYF